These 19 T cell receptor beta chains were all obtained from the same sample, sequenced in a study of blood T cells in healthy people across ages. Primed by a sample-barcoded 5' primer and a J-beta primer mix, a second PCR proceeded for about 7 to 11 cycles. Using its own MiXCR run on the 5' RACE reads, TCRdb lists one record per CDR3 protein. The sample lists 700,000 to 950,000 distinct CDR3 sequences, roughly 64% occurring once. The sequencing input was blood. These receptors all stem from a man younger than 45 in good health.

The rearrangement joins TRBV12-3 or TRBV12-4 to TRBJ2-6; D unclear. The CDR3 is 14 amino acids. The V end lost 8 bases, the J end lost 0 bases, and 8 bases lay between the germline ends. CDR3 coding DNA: TGTGCCAGCGCCGTCAGCTCTGGGGCCAACGTCCTGACTTTC. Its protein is CASAVSSGANVLTF.

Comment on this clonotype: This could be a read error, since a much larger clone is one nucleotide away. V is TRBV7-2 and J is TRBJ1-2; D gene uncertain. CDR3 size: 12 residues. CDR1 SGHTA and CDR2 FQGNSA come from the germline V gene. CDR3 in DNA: TGTTCCAGCAGCTCAGACCTGGATGGCTACACCTTC. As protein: CSSSSDLDGYTF.

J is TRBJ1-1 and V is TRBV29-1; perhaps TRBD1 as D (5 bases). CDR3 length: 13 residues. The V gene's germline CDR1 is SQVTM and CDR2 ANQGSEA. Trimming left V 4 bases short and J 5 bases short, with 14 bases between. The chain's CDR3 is CSVAPGHKTEAFF. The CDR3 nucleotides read TGCAGCGTTGCCCCCGGACACAAGACTGAAGCTTTCTTT. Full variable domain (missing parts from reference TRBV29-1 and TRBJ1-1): SAVISQKPSRDICQRGTSLTIQCQVDSQVTMMFWYRQQPGQSLTLIATANQGSEATYESGFVIDKFPISRPNLTFSTLTVSNMSPEDSSIYLCSVAPGHKTEAFFGQGTRLTVV.

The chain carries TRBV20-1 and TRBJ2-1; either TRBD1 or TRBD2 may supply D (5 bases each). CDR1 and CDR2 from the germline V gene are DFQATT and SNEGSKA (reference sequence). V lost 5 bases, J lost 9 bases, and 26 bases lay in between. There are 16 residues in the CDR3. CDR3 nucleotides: TGCAGTGCTCAGACTATAAGCAACAGGAATCGCGGTGAGCAGTTCTTC. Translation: CSAQTISNRNRGEQFF.

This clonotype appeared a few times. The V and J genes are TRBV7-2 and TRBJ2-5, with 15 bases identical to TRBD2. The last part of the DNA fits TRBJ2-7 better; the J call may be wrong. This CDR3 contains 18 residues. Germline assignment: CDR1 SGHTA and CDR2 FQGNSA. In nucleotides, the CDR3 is TGTGCCAGCAGCTCAGGACTAGCGGGAGGGCAAAGGCCCTACGAGCAGTACTTC. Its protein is CASSSGLAGGQRPYEQYF.

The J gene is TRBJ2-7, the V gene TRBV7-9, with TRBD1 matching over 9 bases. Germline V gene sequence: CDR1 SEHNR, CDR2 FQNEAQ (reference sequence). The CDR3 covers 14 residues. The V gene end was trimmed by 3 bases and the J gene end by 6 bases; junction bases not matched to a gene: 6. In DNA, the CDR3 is TGTGCCAGCAGCTTTGGGACAGGGTATGGCGAGCAGTACTTC. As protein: CASSFGTGYGEQYF. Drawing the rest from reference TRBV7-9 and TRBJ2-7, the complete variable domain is DTGVSQNPRHKITKRGQNVTFRCDPISEHNRLYWYRQTLGQGPEFLTYFQNEAQLEKSRLLSDRFSAERPKGSFSTLEIQRTEQGDSAMYLCASSFGTGYGEQYFGPGTRLTVT.

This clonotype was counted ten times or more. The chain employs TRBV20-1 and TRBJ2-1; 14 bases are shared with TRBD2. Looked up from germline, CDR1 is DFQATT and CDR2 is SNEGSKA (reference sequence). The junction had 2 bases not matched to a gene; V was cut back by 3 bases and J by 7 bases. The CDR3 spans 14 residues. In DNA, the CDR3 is TGCAGTGCTAGTGGGACTAGCGGGAGTAATGAGCAGTTCTTC. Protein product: CSASGTSGSNEQFF.

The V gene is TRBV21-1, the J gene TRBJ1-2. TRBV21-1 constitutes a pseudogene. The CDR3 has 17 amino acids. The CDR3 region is CASSPEEGWVGLSVYTF. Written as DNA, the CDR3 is TGTGCCAGCAGCCCAGAGGAGGGTTGGGTTGGACTAAGCGTCTACACCTTC.

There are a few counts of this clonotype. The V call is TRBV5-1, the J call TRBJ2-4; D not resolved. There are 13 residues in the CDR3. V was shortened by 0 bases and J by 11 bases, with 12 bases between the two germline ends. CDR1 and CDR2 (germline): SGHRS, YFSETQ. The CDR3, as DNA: TGCGCCAGCAGCTTGGCAAGGGATTCTCTTCAGTACTTC. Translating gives CASSLARDSLQYF.

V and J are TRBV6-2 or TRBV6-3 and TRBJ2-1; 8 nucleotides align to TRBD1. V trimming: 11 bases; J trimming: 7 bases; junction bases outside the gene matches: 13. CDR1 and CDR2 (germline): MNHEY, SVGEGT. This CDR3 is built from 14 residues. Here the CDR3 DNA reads TGTGCCGTCGAGGGTGGGCGGGACAGGAATGAGCAGTTCTTC. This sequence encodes CAVEGGRDRNEQFF.

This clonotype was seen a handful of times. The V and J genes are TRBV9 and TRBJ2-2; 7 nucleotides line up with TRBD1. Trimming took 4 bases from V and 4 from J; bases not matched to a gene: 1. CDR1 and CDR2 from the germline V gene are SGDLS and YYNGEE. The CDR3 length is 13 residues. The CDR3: CASSRDSTGELFF. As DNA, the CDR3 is TGTGCCAGCAGCCGGGACAGCACCGGGGAGCTGTTTTTT.

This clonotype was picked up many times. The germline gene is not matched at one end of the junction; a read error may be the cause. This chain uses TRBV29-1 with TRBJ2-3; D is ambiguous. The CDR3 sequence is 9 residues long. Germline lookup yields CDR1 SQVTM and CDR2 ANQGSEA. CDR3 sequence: CSVEDTQYF. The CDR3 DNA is TGCAGCGTGGAAGATACGCAGTATTTT.

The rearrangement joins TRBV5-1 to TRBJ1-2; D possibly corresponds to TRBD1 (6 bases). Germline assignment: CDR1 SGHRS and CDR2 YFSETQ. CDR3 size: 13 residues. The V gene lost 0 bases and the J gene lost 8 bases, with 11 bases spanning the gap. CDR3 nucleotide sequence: TGCGCCAGCAGCTTGGTCAGGGGAGGCGGCTACACCTTC. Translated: CASSLVRGGGYTF.

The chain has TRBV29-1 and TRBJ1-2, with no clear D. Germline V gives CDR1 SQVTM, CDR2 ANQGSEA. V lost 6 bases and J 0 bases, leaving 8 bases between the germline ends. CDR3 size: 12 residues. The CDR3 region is CSVKTPNYGYTF. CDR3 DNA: TGCAGCGTCAAAACTCCTAACTATGGCTACACCTTC.

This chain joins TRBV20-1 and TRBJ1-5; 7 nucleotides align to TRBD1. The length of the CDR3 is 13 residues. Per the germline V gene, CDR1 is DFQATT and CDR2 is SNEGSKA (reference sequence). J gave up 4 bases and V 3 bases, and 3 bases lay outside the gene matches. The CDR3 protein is CSARSGGNQPQHF. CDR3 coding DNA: TGCAGTGCTAGGTCAGGGGGAAATCAGCCCCAGCATTTT.

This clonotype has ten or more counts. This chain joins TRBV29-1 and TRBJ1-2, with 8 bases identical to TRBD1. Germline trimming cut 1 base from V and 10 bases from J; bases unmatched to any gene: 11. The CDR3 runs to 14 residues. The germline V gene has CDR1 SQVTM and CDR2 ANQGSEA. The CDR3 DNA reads TGCAGCGTTGAAGTTGCAGGGGGCTCTGGGGACTACACCTTC. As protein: CSVEVAGGSGDYTF.

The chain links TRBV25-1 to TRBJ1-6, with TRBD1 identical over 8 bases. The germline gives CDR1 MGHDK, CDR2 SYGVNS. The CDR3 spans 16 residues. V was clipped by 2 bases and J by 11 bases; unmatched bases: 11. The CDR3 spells CASSEEGRGPFAPLHF. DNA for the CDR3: TGTGCCAGCAGTGAAGAAGGCAGGGGGCCGTTCGCACCCCTCCACTTT.

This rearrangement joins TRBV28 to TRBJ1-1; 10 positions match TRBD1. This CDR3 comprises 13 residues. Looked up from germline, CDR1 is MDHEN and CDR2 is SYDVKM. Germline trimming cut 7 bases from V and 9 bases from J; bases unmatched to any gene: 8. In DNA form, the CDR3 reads TGTGCCAGCATTTCTACGGGACAGGGGAAAGCTTTCTTT. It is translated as CASISTGQGKAFF.

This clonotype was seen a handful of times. This CDR3 is CASSYTEAFF. In DNA, the CDR3 is TGTGCCAGCAGTTACACTGAAGCTTTCTTT. The chain carries TRBV6-6 and TRBJ1-1; D uncertain. The CDR3 sequence is 10 residues long. Trimming removed 2 bases from V and 5 bases from J, with 0 bases in between. In germline, CDR1 is MNHNY, CDR2 SVGAGI (reference sequence).